The 20 T cell receptor beta chains below all came from one sample that was sequenced in a study of CD8+CD57+ T cells in acquired aplastic anemia. The TCR beta profiling, which covered VDJ combination and CDR3 sequence, was carried out using genomic DNA as the template. TCRdb redid the calling of the reads with MiXCR, one entry per CDR3 protein. The sample yields fewer than 200,000 distinct CDR3 sequences, 55% to 75% seen once. The sequencing input was sorted CD4+, CD8+, or CD8+CD57+ T cells (not recorded which) from PBMCs. These receptors came from a human donor in good health.

The rearrangement uses TRBV28 and TRBJ2-7; weak D call: TRBD2 (6 bases). Trimming left V 5 bases short and J 2 bases short, with 16 bases between. CDR1 and CDR2 from the germline V gene are MDHEN and SYDVKM. The CDR3 length is 15 residues. CDR3 sequence reads: CASSPDSGGAYEQYF. CDR3 bases: TGTGCCAGCAGTCCGGATAGCGGCGGGGCCTACGAGCAGTACTTC.

This clonotype has a handful of counts. The chain is built from TRBV18 and TRBJ2-7; D is possibly TRBD1 or TRBD2 (5 bases each). Germline loops: CDR1 KGHSH, CDR2 LQKENI. There are 16 residues in the CDR3. V was shortened by 0 bases and J by 1 base, with 13 bases between the two germline ends. The chain's CDR3 is CASSPPTGPLSYEQYF. The CDR3 DNA reads TGTGCCAGCTCACCACCGACGGGACCGTTATCCTACGAGCAGTACTTC.

The chain joins TRBV20-1 to TRBJ1-2; D call uncertain. Trimming stripped 1 base from V and 5 bases from J, with 14 bases between. The CDR3 is made up of 14 amino acids. From germline, CDR1 is DFQATT and CDR2 SNEGSKA (reference sequence). In DNA, the CDR3 is TGCAGTGCTAGAGTCATACCCGGAGGGTATGGCTACACCTTC. It yields the protein CSARVIPGGYGYTF.

This clonotype has just a few counts. DNA for the CDR3: TGTGCCAGCAGCCACACAGCCACTGGGGCCAACGTCCTGACTTTC. Its translation: CASSHTATGANVLTF. The chain combines TRBV7-9 with TRBJ2-6; D call uncertain. Trimming stripped 5 bases from V and 2 bases from J, with 10 bases between. This CDR3 has 15 residues. CDR1 is SEHNR, CDR2 FQNEAQ, per germline (reference sequence).

The gene calls are TRBV24-1 and TRBJ2-1, with 14 bases fitting TRBD2. The ends lost 4 bases at V and 2 bases at J; junction bases unmatched: 6. This CDR3 region has 18 residues. Germline V gives CDR1 KGHDR, CDR2 SFDVKD. The CDR3 sequence is CATSDPGLAGVTYNEQFF. The CDR3 DNA reads TGTGCCACCAGTGACCCGGGACTAGCGGGAGTTACCTACAATGAGCAGTTCTTC.

For this clonotype: The conserved closing phenylalanine or tryptophan is absent in this CDR3, likely reflecting a read error. J is TRBJ1-1 and V is TRBV9; maybe TRBD1 (5 bases). V shed 2 bases and J shed 0 bases, with 8 bases lying between them. This CDR3 comprises 14 residues. In germline, CDR1 is SGDLS, CDR2 YYNGEE. The CDR3 region has the DNA TGTGCCAGCAGCGTGGAGGGGATGAACACTGAAGCTTTCCTT. It translates to CASSVEGMNTEAFL.

The V and J genes are TRBV5-4 and TRBJ2-1; 9 nucleotides line up with TRBD1. The CDR3 runs to 14 residues. Germline V gene data show CDR1 as SGHNT and CDR2 as YYREEE (reference sequence). The trim removed 5 bases at V and 7 bases at J, leaving 7 bases unmatched. CDR3: CASSADRGDNEQFF. In nucleotides, the CDR3 is TGTGCCAGCAGTGCGGACAGGGGTGATAATGAGCAGTTCTTC.

The J gene is TRBJ2-7, the V gene TRBV19; D may be TRBD1 or TRBD2 (5 bases each). The CDR3 is 16 amino acids. Germline assignment: CDR1 LNHDA and CDR2 SQIVND (reference sequence). Trimming shortened V by 3 bases and J by 3 bases, and 18 bases separated the two germline ends. The CDR3 here is CASSIGGRGPHYEQYF. In DNA, the CDR3 is TGTGCCAGTAGTATTGGGGGACGGGGACCCCACTACGAGCAGTACTTC.

The chain joins TRBV10-3 to TRBJ2-7; D uncertain. Germline lookup yields CDR1 ENHRY and CDR2 SYGVKD. The CDR3 has 13 residues. Trimming stripped 5 bases from V and 2 bases from J, with 10 bases between. The CDR3 coding sequence is TGTGCCATCAGTACAGCTGCCACCTACGAGCAGTACTTC. Translated, it gives CAISTAATYEQYF.

The DNA of the CDR3 is TGCAGTGCTAGAGACGGGCCTAAAGAGACCCAGTACTTC. As protein: CSARDGPKETQYF. The V gene is TRBV20-1, the J gene TRBJ2-5; D gene uncertain. V lost 0 bases, J lost 3 bases, and 8 bases lay in between. The CDR3 spans 13 residues. Germline V gene data show CDR1 as DFQATT and CDR2 as SNEGSKA (reference sequence).

The count of this clonotype is one. This chain joins TRBV20-1 and TRBJ2-5; D might be TRBD2 (6 bases). The CDR3 runs to 15 residues. Per the germline V gene, CDR1 is DFQATT and CDR2 is SNEGSKA (reference sequence). V lost 0 bases and J lost 6, with 17 bases in between. Here the CDR3 reads CSARDRNSGPQTQYF. CDR3 coding DNA: TGCAGTGCTAGAGATCGAAATAGCGGTCCACAGACCCAGTACTTC.

The rearrangement joins TRBV6-1 to TRBJ1-2; D uncertain. Germline V gene sequence: CDR1 MNHNS, CDR2 SASEGT. V dropped 8 bases and J dropped 1 base, with 8 bases sitting between them. The CDR3 is made up of 12 amino acids. The CDR3 DNA reads TGTGCCAGCGGGAGCGGTAACTATGGCTACACCTTC. Translation gives CASGSGNYGYTF.

The V gene is TRBV6-5, the J gene TRBJ1-1, with D perhaps matching TRBD1 (5 bases). Trimming cost V 7 bases and J 1 base, with 10 bases left between them. The germline CDR1 and CDR2 sequences are MNHEY and SVGAGI. CDR3 length equals 13 residues. In nucleotides, the CDR3 is TGTGCCAGCAAGGGGCCGAAGAACACTGAAGCTTTCTTT. Its translation: CASKGPKNTEAFF.

This rearrangement joins TRBV12-3 or TRBV12-4 to TRBJ2-5, with a weak D call TRBD1 (5 bases). V dropped 6 bases and J dropped 5 bases, with 19 bases sitting between them. The CDR3 extends over 15 amino acids. In DNA, the CDR3 is TGTGCCAGCAGCTCCGGACAAGGGGTGAGGGAGACCCAGTACTTC. Its translation is CASSSGQGVRETQYF.

The rearrangement uses TRBV20-1 and TRBJ2-7; no clear D. Germline V gene sequence: CDR1 DFQATT, CDR2 SNEGSKA (reference sequence). With 5 bases removed from V and 0 bases from J, the gap between germline ends came to 8 bases. The CDR3 has 12 amino acids. This chain's CDR3 is CSAHKSSYEQYF. The CDR3 DNA reads TGCAGTGCTCACAAAAGCTCCTACGAGCAGTACTTC.

V usage is TRBV7-9 and J usage is TRBJ1-5, with 8 bases fitting TRBD1. This CDR3 is 15 amino acids long. CDR1 is SEHNR and CDR2 is FQNEAQ in the germline V gene (reference sequence). Germline trimming cut 2 bases from V and 6 bases from J; bases unmatched to any gene: 6. CDR3 DNA: TGTGCCAGCAGCTTAAATTCAGGGGGCGGTCAGCCCCAGCATTTT. Protein product: CASSLNSGGGQPQHF.

The V gene is TRBV5-1, the J gene TRBJ2-7; 9 nucleotides match TRBD2. The CDR3 has 14 amino acids. Germline V gene data show CDR1 as SGHRS and CDR2 as YFSETQ. Trimming at V came to 7 bases and at J to 4 bases, leaving 9 bases not matched to a gene. CDR3 residues: CASGTGTSTYEQYF. The CDR3 DNA reads as TGCGCCAGCGGCACCGGGACTAGCACGTACGAGCAGTACTTC.

Many counts were recorded for this clonotype. The rearrangement uses TRBV15 and TRBJ1-5; 7 positions match TRBD1. The J segment lost 5 bases and the V segment lost 0 bases, leaving 4 bases of the junction unmatched. The CDR3 sequence is 15 residues long. Germline V gene data show CDR1 as LNHNV and CDR2 as YYDKDF (reference sequence). The CDR3 DNA reads TGTGCCACCAGCAGAGATCAAACAGGGGATCAGCCCCAGCATTTT. Translating gives CATSRDQTGDQPQHF.

The rearrangement uses TRBV7-9 and TRBJ2-7, with 12 bases identical to TRBD2. Germline assignment: CDR1 SEHNR and CDR2 FQNEAQ (reference sequence). The CDR3 length is 15 residues. J gave up 2 bases and V 5 bases, and 4 bases lay outside the gene matches. The CDR3 sequence: CASSKTSGGPYEQYF. The DNA for the CDR3 is TGTGCCAGCAGCAAGACTAGCGGGGGCCCCTACGAGCAGTACTTC.

Turning to this clonotype: Here the CDR3 omits its conserved ending phenylalanine or tryptophan, so a read error is the likely source. Because the CDR3's place on the DNA is in doubt, the DNA is left out and the CDR3 is given as listed by TCRdb. The chain uses TRBV20-1 and TRBJ2-7. CDR1 is DFQATT and CDR2 is SNEGSKA in the germline V gene (reference sequence). The CDR3 totals 15 residues, both ends included. CDR3 protein: CSARKDDRRRSYEQY.